The source of this T cell receptor (beta chain) is a study of CD8 T cells in Susac syndrome. Reverse transcription of roughly 0.5 to 1 ug RNA was carried out with random hexamers. Coverage of TCR beta CDR3 amplification by immunoSEQ multiplex PCR extended to 54 Vbeta and 13 Jbeta. TCRdb fed the immunoSEQ multiplex PCR reads into MiXCR, producing one record per CDR3 protein. The sample lists some 110,000 distinct CDR3 sequences; 93% were seen once. CDR3 length equals 14 residues. The trim removed 4 bases at V and 4 bases at J, leaving 3 bases unmatched. Germline V gene data show CDR1 as LNHDA and CDR2 as SQIVND (reference sequence).

Sequencing was performed on CD8+ T cells from PBMCs. This receptor was obtained from a human donor with multiple sclerosis. The chain has TRBV19 and TRBJ1-5; TRBD1 aligns across 8 bases. The CDR3 sequence is CASSTDRENQPQHF. CDR3 bases: TGTGCCAGTAGTACGGACAGGGAAAATCAGCCCCAGCATTTT.